The clone carrying this T cell receptor (beta chain) has a count of ten or more. These data belong to a study of blood T cells in healthy people across ages. The ends lost 9 bases at V and 4 bases at J; junction bases unmatched: 14. Germline CDR1 SEHNR, CDR2 FQNEAQ (reference sequence). This CDR3 region has 15 residues. Through a sample-barcoded 5' primer and a J-beta primer mix, a second PCR was run for about 6 to 11 cycles. TCRdb reprocessed the 5' RACE reads via MiXCR and lists one record per CDR3 protein. The table shows roughly 900,000 distinct CDR3 sequences, with under 30% occurring only once. The V call is TRBV7-9, the J call TRBJ1-2; 7 bases match TRBD1. Specimen: blood. The clonotype comes from a woman at least 80 years old in good health. CDR3 sequence: CASSETGAGVYGYTF. The CDR3 DNA follows: TGTGCCAGTTCTGAAACAGGGGCCGGGGTCTATGGCTACACCTTC.